What follows are 25 T cell receptor beta chains derived from one specimen sequenced in a study of shared clonotypes between healthy human individuals. TCRdb's copy holds only in-frame clones and misses some; the assay was immunoSEQ multiplex PCR. Seen here are 1,500,000 or so clones, approximately 97% observed once, and the top ten hold approximately 1%. The sequenced sample was naive CD4+ T cells sorted from blood. Described subset: CD45RA+ positively selected. Receptor source: a man aged 30 to 45 in good health.

This rearrangement joins TRBV5-4 to TRBJ2-1; 8 positions match TRBD2. V lost 0 bases, J lost 9 bases, and 5 bases stayed unmatched. This CDR3 has 14 amino acids. CDR1 and CDR2 from the germline V gene are SGHNT and YYREEE (reference sequence). The CDR3 region is CASSLDGRAGEQFF. In DNA, the CDR3 is TGTGCCAGCAGCTTGGACGGGAGGGCCGGTGAGCAGTTCTTC.

The CDR3 loop is CASSEGGTGELFF. CDR3 DNA sequence: TGTGCCAGCAGTGAAGGAGGGACCGGGGAGCTGTTTTTT. The chain combines TRBV2 with TRBJ2-2, with a possible D match to TRBD2 (5 bases). Trimming took off 1 base at V and 5 bases at J, with 5 bases between the two ends. CDR1 SNHLY and CDR2 FYNNEI come from the germline V gene. This CDR3 is 13 amino acids long.

The gene calls are TRBV28 and TRBJ1-5; D uncertain. Germline CDR1 MDHEN, CDR2 SYDVKM. Trimming removed 5 bases from V and 7 bases from J, with 9 bases in between. This CDR3 is built from 12 residues. CDR3 coding DNA: TGTGCCAGCAGTCCGGGAGGACAGCCCCAGCATTTT. This codes for CASSPGGQPQHF.

J is TRBJ2-2 and V is TRBV7-8; D is ambiguous. The germline V and J ends were trimmed by 4 bases and 0 bases, with 6 bases remaining between them. Per the germline V gene, CDR1 is SGHVS and CDR2 is FQNEAQ. There are 14 residues in the CDR3. CDR3 DNA: TGTGCCAGCAGCTGGATAGCGAACACCGGGGAGCTGTTTTTT. It encodes CASSWIANTGELFF.

DNA of the CDR3: TGTGCCAGCAGCTTGGGCCTTCCTAGGGTGTACAATGAGCAGTTCTTC. Its translation: CASSLGLPRVYNEQFF. V and J are TRBV5-5 and TRBJ2-1; D remains unclear. The V gene lost 0 bases and the J gene lost 4 bases, with 14 bases spanning the gap. CDR1 is SGHKS, CDR2 YYEKEE, per germline (reference sequence). This CDR3 has 16 residues.

In regard to this clone: Different DNA sequences within this sample yield the same CDR3. V gene TRBV7-2 combines with J gene TRBJ1-3; D possibly corresponds to TRBD1 (5 bases). With 5 bases removed from V and 0 bases from J, the gap between germline ends came to 11 bases. CDR3 length equals 15 residues. Germline CDR1 and CDR2: SGHTA and FQGNSA. CDR3 in amino acids: CASSPGTYSGNTIYF. The CDR3 DNA is TGTGCCAGCAGCCCTGGGACTTACTCTGGAAACACCATATATTTT.

V and J are TRBV25-1 and TRBJ1-1, with 12 bases identical to TRBD1. CDR1 MGHDK and CDR2 SYGVNS come from the germline V gene. V shed 7 bases and J 6 bases; nucleotides not matched to a gene: 9. The CDR3 is 15 residues long. Here the CDR3 reads CASTGQGASKAEAFF. CDR3 nucleotides: TGTGCCAGCACGGGACAGGGGGCGTCGAAGGCTGAAGCTTTCTTT.

Comments on this clone: The sample holds other DNA sequences that translate to the same CDR3. The chain couples TRBV30 to TRBJ1-2; D is unclear. This CDR3 has 11 residues. Trimming left V 1 base short and J 5 bases short, with 5 bases between. Germline V CDR1 and CDR2: GTSNPN, SVGIG (reference sequence). CDR3: CAWSAAYGYTF. As DNA, the CDR3 is TGTGCCTGGAGTGCAGCTTATGGCTACACCTTC.

The chain joins TRBV6-1 to TRBJ2-5; 7 bases fit TRBD1. The V and J ends lost 2 bases and 11 bases, in that order; junction bases with no gene match: 2. The CDR3 spans 11 residues. Looked up from germline, CDR1 is MNHNS and CDR2 is SASEGT. The CDR3 here is CASSERQGQYF. The CDR3 DNA reads TGTGCCAGCAGTGAAAGACAGGGACAGTACTTC.

This chain connects TRBV7-9 to TRBJ2-5; 16 nucleotides agree with TRBD2. The trim removed 5 bases at V and 3 bases at J, leaving 6 bases unmatched. The CDR3 length is 17 residues. CDR1 SEHNR and CDR2 FQNEAQ come from the germline V gene (reference sequence). The CDR3: CASSAGLAGGPEETQYF. CDR3 DNA sequence: TGTGCCAGCAGCGCGGGACTAGCGGGAGGGCCTGAAGAGACCCAGTACTTC.

The CDR3 region has the DNA TGTGCCAGCAGTTTAGGGACAGGCATCTACGAGCAGTACTTC. It translates to CASSLGTGIYEQYF. The rearrangement uses TRBV27 and TRBJ2-7; 8 bases line up with TRBD1. The germline gives CDR1 MNHEY, CDR2 SMNVEV (reference sequence). The length of the CDR3 is 14 residues. Germline trimming cut 2 bases from V and 3 bases from J; bases unmatched to any gene: 3.

The chain uses TRBV5-4 and TRBJ1-4; the D is unclear. This CDR3 has 14 amino acids. V lost 4 bases and J 8 bases, leaving 15 bases between the germline ends. Germline lookup yields CDR1 SGHNT and CDR2 YYREEE (reference sequence). The CDR3 loop is CASSETIGREKLFF. The CDR3 nucleotides read TGTGCCAGCAGCGAAACGATAGGGAGAGAAAAACTGTTTTTT.

The rearrangement uses TRBV14 and TRBJ2-3; no clear D gene. Per germline, CDR1 SGHDN and CDR2 FVKESK. The V and J ends lost 0 bases and 4 bases respectively, with 8 bases between them. This CDR3 has 14 amino acids. The CDR3 here is CASSQDIRADTQYF. The CDR3 region has the DNA TGTGCCAGCAGCCAAGATATAAGGGCAGATACGCAGTATTTT.

V and J are TRBV7-2 and TRBJ2-5; D is unclear. V was pared by 5 bases and J by 5 bases, with 15 bases between. Germline V gene data show CDR1 as SGHTA and CDR2 as FQGNSA. The CDR3 runs 14 residues. Written as DNA, the CDR3 is TGTGCCAGCAGCCCACGTAACCTCCTGGAGACCCAGTACTTC. It encodes CASSPRNLLETQYF.

This clone was observed a handful of times. The chain employs TRBV6-1 and TRBJ2-7; perhaps TRBD1 as D (6 bases). The V gene's germline CDR1 is MNHNS and CDR2 SASEGT. The V end was cut by 4 bases, the J end by 3 bases, with 16 bases between. The CDR3 covers 15 residues. The CDR3 DNA follows: TGTGCCAGCAGTGGCTTCGAGGACAGAGACTACGAGCAGTACTTC. As protein: CASSGFEDRDYEQYF.

This chain joins TRBV14 and TRBJ2-2, with a weak D call TRBD1 (5 bases). Germline CDR1 is SGHDN and CDR2 is FVKESK. The CDR3 covers 17 residues. The ends were cut back, 4 bases at V and 1 base at J, with 16 bases in the middle. In DNA, the CDR3 is TGTGCCAGCAGCCCTACGGCGAGCAGGGAGAACACCGGGGAGCTGTTTTTT. This codes for CASSPTASRENTGELFF.

The gene calls are TRBV5-1 and TRBJ1-2, with 7 nucleotides matching TRBD1. The length of the CDR3 is 15 residues. Germline CDR1 reads SGHRS; CDR2 reads YFSETQ. V gave up 4 bases and J gave up 8 bases; unmatched junction bases: 14. This CDR3 reads CASSGGTAGSPGYTF. CDR3 coding DNA: TGCGCCAGCAGCGGCGGGACAGCCGGAAGTCCAGGCTACACCTTC. The whole variable domain, filled in from reference TRBV5-1 and TRBJ1-2, reads KAGVTQTPRYLIKTRGQQVTLSCSPISGHRSVSWYQQTPGQGLQFLFEYFSETQRNKGNFPGRFSGRQFSNSRSEMNVSTLELGDSALYLCASSGGTAGSPGYTFGSGTRLTVV.

The J gene is TRBJ2-3, the V gene TRBV5-1, with D unresolved. V gave up 4 bases and J gave up 6 bases, with 18 bases separating them. This CDR3 is 15 amino acids long. The germline V gene has CDR1 SGHRS and CDR2 YFSETQ. The CDR3 DNA is TGCGCCAGCAGCCCGCACCCACTGCTTGGGGATACGCAGTATTTT. It specifies CASSPHPLLGDTQYF. The full variable domain, rest sourced from reference TRBV5-1 and TRBJ2-3, is KAGVTQTPRYLIKTRGQQVTLSCSPISGHRSVSWYQQTPGQGLQFLFEYFSETQRNKGNFPGRFSGRQFSNSRSEMNVSTLELGDSALYLCASSPHPLLGDTQYFGPGTRLTVL.

The chain uses TRBV11-2 and TRBJ1-3; D is ambiguous. Germline CDR1 SGHAT, CDR2 FQNNGV. The CDR3 totals 15 residues. The ends were cut back, 6 bases at V and 0 bases at J, with 12 bases in the middle. The CDR3 here is CASRPVGSSGNTIYF. The CDR3 DNA sequence: TGTGCCAGCAGACCTGTCGGCAGCTCTGGAAACACCATATATTTT.

J is TRBJ2-3 and V is TRBV29-1; D possibly matches TRBD1 or TRBD2 (5 bases each). Trimming took off 6 bases at V and 0 bases at J, with 13 bases between the two ends. Germline lookup yields CDR1 SQVTM and CDR2 ANQGSEA. The CDR3 totals 14 residues. CDR3 DNA sequence: TGCAGCGTCAGCCAGGGAGTAAGCACAGATACGCAGTATTTT. Translating gives CSVSQGVSTDTQYF.

The rearrangement joins TRBV7-2 to TRBJ1-2; no firm D call. The CDR3 length is 13 residues. From germline, CDR1 is SGHTA and CDR2 FQGNSA. The V end was cut by 6 bases, the J end by 5 bases, with 13 bases between. CDR3 loop: CASSLSSGYGYTF. DNA for the CDR3: TGTGCCAGCAGTTTATCTTCGGGTTATGGCTACACCTTC. Complete variable domain (other parts from reference TRBV7-2 and TRBJ1-2): GAGVSQSPSNKVTEKGKDVELRCDPISGHTALYWYRQSLGQGLEFLIYFQGNSAPDKSGLPSDRFSAERTGGSVSTLTIQRTQQEDSAVYLCASSLSSGYGYTFGSGTRLTVV.

The chain combines TRBV6-5 with TRBJ2-7, with 7 bases that match TRBD1. This CDR3 comprises 16 residues. J was trimmed by 3 bases and V by 0 bases; bases with no gene match: 8. Germline assignment: CDR1 MNHEY and CDR2 SVGAGI. The CDR3 spells CASSYSPTGLLYEQYF. CDR3 nucleotides: TGTGCCAGCAGTTACTCTCCGACAGGGCTCCTCTACGAGCAGTACTTC.

The rearrangement uses TRBV6-1 and TRBJ2-7; no clear D. Per the germline V gene, CDR1 is MNHNS and CDR2 is SASEGT. V gave up 0 bases and J gave up 1 base, with 7 bases separating them. The CDR3 length is 14 residues. The CDR3 sequence is CASSEALQSYEQYF. The CDR3, as DNA: TGTGCCAGCAGTGAAGCGCTTCAATCCTACGAGCAGTACTTC.

The rearrangement uses TRBV30 and TRBJ2-7, with 7 nucleotides matching TRBD1. J was trimmed by 0 bases and V by 4 bases; bases with no gene match: 6. CDR3 length: 14 residues. CDR1 is GTSNPN and CDR2 is SVGIG in the germline V gene (reference sequence). CDR3 sequence (DNA): TGTGCCTGGATTGACAGGGCCATCTCCTACGAGCAGTACTTC. This translates into CAWIDRAISYEQYF.

V is TRBV4-3 and J is TRBJ1-1; weak D call: TRBD1 (5 bases). Germline V gene sequence: CDR1 LGHNA, CDR2 YSLEER. Trimming removed 0 bases at V and 4 bases at J, with 15 bases between. This CDR3 is built from 16 residues. Written as DNA, the CDR3 is TGCGCCAGCAGCCAAGAAGGGCCAGGGCGGGGCACTGAAGCTTTCTTT. Protein sequence: CASSQEGPGRGTEAFF.